The 29 T cell receptor beta chains reported below all come from one sample, sequenced in a study of OX40 agonist ivuxolimab in advanced cancers. The library was produced with the immunoSEQ multiplex PCR assay. What TCRdb holds here is the immuneACCESS table cut down to in-frame rearrangements. Part of the clones is not present; checked against another copy, under half of the missing clones reflect an unresolved V gene, and the others are unexplained. The sample data list about 94,000 clones, and 94% of these were observed just once. The ten largest clones capture more than 0.15% of the sample. The sample in question was CD4+ or CD8+ T cells sorted from blood, obtained in a trial of the OX40 agonist ivuxolimab. The receptors originated from an adult with an advanced solid tumor such as melanoma, head and neck, liver or kidney cancer.

The rearrangement links TRBV7-8 to TRBJ2-5, with TRBD1 matching over 8 bases. In germline, CDR1 is SGHVS, CDR2 FQNEAQ. CDR3 length: 14 residues. Trimming cost V 5 bases and J 5 bases; bases outside gene matches: 7. CDR3 sequence reads: CASSVRRGRETQYF. The DNA for the CDR3 is TGTGCCAGCAGCGTTCGCAGGGGGCGGGAGACCCAGTACTTC.

The gene calls are TRBV19 and TRBJ1-2; the D gene is possibly TRBD1 (5 bases). V was shortened by 4 bases and J by 3 bases, with 12 bases between the two germline ends. Germline-derived CDR1 and CDR2 are LNHDA and SQIVND (reference sequence). There are 14 residues in the CDR3. The CDR3 coding sequence is TGTGCCAGTAGTACCTACCGGGACTACTATGGCTACACCTTC. Its protein product is CASSTYRDYYGYTF. Drawing the rest from reference TRBV19 and TRBJ1-2, the complete variable domain is DGGITQSPKYLFRKEGQNVTLSCEQNLNHDAMYWYRQDPGQGLRLIYYSQIVNDFQKGDIAEGYSVSREKKESFPLTVTSAQKNPTAFYLCASSTYRDYYGYTFGSGTRLTVV.

This chain links TRBV5-4 with TRBJ2-3; 11 bases are a match to TRBD1. The CDR3 consists of 16 residues. Germline assignment: CDR1 SGHNT and CDR2 YYREEE (reference sequence). V was pared by 4 bases and J by 4 bases, with 8 bases of the junction left unmatched. CDR3 coding DNA: TGTGCCAGCAGCGCCACCGGGACAGGGGGGGCAGATACGCAGTATTTT. Translating gives CASSATGTGGADTQYF.

This rearrangement joins TRBV7-2 to TRBJ2-3, with 8 bases matching TRBD2. In germline, CDR1 is SGHTA, CDR2 FQGNSA. J lost 6 bases, V lost 5 bases, and 7 bases had no gene match. The length of the CDR3 is 14 residues. This chain's CDR3 is CASSASGGRDTQYF. The CDR3 coding sequence is TGTGCCAGCAGCGCCAGCGGGGGCCGGGATACGCAGTATTTT.

V usage is TRBV15 and J usage is TRBJ2-7; D remains unclear. Trimming left V 0 bases short and J 4 bases short, with 4 bases between. The germline V gene encodes CDR1 LNHNV and CDR2 YYDKDF (reference sequence). The CDR3 loop spans 12 amino acids. The CDR3 coding sequence is TGTGCCACCAGCAGAGAAAGGTACGAGCAGTACTTC. Its translation is CATSRERYEQYF.

The CDR3 bases are TGCGCCAGCAGCCTGGGACAGCGAACAAAAAACATTCAGTACTTC. Its translation: CASSLGQRTKNIQYF. The gene calls are TRBV4-3 and TRBJ2-4; 7 bases are shared with TRBD1. This CDR3 comprises 15 residues. J gave up 4 bases and V 4 bases, and 7 bases lay outside the gene matches. From germline, CDR1 is LGHNA and CDR2 YSLEER.

The chain combines TRBV5-8 with TRBJ1-1, with D perhaps matching TRBD1 (5 bases). The CDR3 length is 13 residues. Trimming removed 4 bases from V and 3 bases from J, with 10 bases in between. Germline CDR1 reads SGHTS; CDR2 reads YDEGEE. CDR3 protein: CASSMGPYTEAFF. The CDR3 region has the DNA TGTGCCAGCAGCATGGGGCCCTACACTGAAGCTTTCTTT.

The chain recombines TRBV7-2 with TRBJ1-3; D possibly corresponds to TRBD1 (5 bases). The CDR3 consists of 16 residues. Germline CDR1 and CDR2: SGHTA and FQGNSA. V shed 5 bases and J shed 3 bases, with 17 bases lying between them. In nucleotides, the CDR3 is TGTGCCAGCAGCACCCGACAGCCTGCTTTTGGAAACACCATATATTTT. Encoded protein: CASSTRQPAFGNTIYF.

This sequence joins TRBV14 and TRBJ2-1, with D possibly called TRBD1 or TRBD2 (5 bases each). This CDR3 region has 13 residues. In germline, CDR1 is SGHDN, CDR2 FVKESK. Trimming pared 0 bases from V and 9 bases from J, leaving 9 bases between. The CDR3 spells CASSQDIGTEQFF. The CDR3 nucleotides are TGTGCCAGCAGCCAAGATATTGGGACTGAGCAGTTCTTC. Together with reference TRBV14 and TRBJ2-1, the CDR3 gives the full variable domain: EAGVTQFPSHSVIEKGQTVTLRCDPISGHDNLYWYRRVMGKEIKFLLHFVKESKQDESGMPNNRFLAERTGGTYSTLKVQPAELEDSGVYFCASSQDIGTEQFFGPGTRLTVL.

The rearrangement joins TRBV4-1 to TRBJ2-1; TRBD2 agrees at 11 bases. Trimming took 4 bases from V and 3 from J; bases not matched to a gene: 17. Germline V CDR1 and CDR2: MGHRA, YSYEKL. The CDR3 contains 20 residues. CDR3 nucleotides: TGCGCCAGCAGCCTACTCACTAGCGGGAGCCCTCTATCCTTCTACAATGAGCAGTTCTTC. Translated: CASSLLTSGSPLSFYNEQFF.

This clone appeared once. The chain joins TRBV9 to TRBJ1-5, with no clear D. There are 18 residues in the CDR3. In germline, CDR1 is SGDLS, CDR2 YYNGEE. V lost 4 bases and J lost 0, with 20 bases in between. The CDR3 DNA is TGTGCCAGCAGCCACTTCAAGGGAGGGATTTATAGCAATCAGCCCCAGCATTTT. As protein: CASSHFKGGIYSNQPQHF.

V is TRBV29-1 and J is TRBJ2-7; 7 bases line up with TRBD2. The germline gives CDR1 SQVTM, CDR2 ANQGSEA. The J segment lost 2 bases and the V segment lost 3 bases, leaving 7 bases of the junction unmatched. The CDR3 contains 14 residues. CDR3 sequence: CSVEAASGTYEQYF. CDR3 coding DNA: TGCAGCGTTGAGGCGGCTAGCGGTACCTACGAGCAGTACTTC.

The V gene is TRBV7-2, the J gene TRBJ1-2; 7 nucleotides align to TRBD1. The V segment lost 5 bases and the J segment 5 bases; nucleotides outside the gene matches: 8. The CDR3 runs to 14 residues. CDR1 and CDR2 from the germline V gene are SGHTA and FQGNSA. CDR3 residues: CASSLQQGTYGYTF. The CDR3 coding sequence is TGTGCCAGCAGCCTCCAACAGGGGACGTATGGCTACACCTTC.

The chain couples TRBV13 to TRBJ2-7, with D uncertain. Trimming shortened V by 4 bases and J by 3 bases, and 4 bases separated the two germline ends. This CDR3 has 11 amino acids. The germline V gene has CDR1 PRHDT and CDR2 FYEKMQ (reference sequence). CDR3 DNA: TGTGCCAGCAGCTCTCTCTACGAGCAGTACTTC. This encodes CASSSLYEQYF.

The CDR3 region is CASSLSVGEETHF. The CDR3 DNA sequence: TGTGCCAGCAGCTTGTCAGTCGGAGAAGAAACGCATTTT. V usage is TRBV7-9 and J usage is TRBJ1-5; D gene ambiguous. The CDR3 runs to 13 residues. Trimming stripped 3 bases from V and 15 bases from J, with 18 bases between. From germline, CDR1 is SEHNR and CDR2 FQNEAQ (reference sequence).

The V call is TRBV19, the J call TRBJ2-3; 8 bases are a match to TRBD1. The germline gives CDR1 LNHDA, CDR2 SQIVND (reference sequence). V was pared by 10 bases and J by 3 bases, with 9 bases of the junction left unmatched. The CDR3 spans 14 residues. DNA for the CDR3: TGTGCCACCTCCGACAGGGGTGAGACAGATACGCAGTATTTT. Amino acids: CATSDRGETDTQYF.

The V and J genes are TRBV7-9 and TRBJ2-7; tentative D call: TRBD1 (6 bases). Germline CDR1 is SEHNR and CDR2 is FQNEAQ (reference sequence). Trimming removed 3 bases at V and 3 bases at J, with 9 bases between. The CDR3 loop spans 13 amino acids. CDR3 region: CASSLQGIYEQYF. CDR3 coding DNA: TGTGCCAGCAGCTTGCAGGGGATCTACGAGCAGTACTTC.

The V call is TRBV19, the J call TRBJ1-2; 8 nucleotides match TRBD1. Trimming cost V 5 bases and J 10 bases; bases outside gene matches: 6. The CDR3 is 12 amino acids. The germline CDR1 and CDR2 sequences are LNHDA and SQIVND (reference sequence). CDR3 in amino acids: CASSFDRGTYTF. CDR3 nucleotide sequence: TGTGCCAGTAGTTTCGACAGGGGCACCTACACCTTC.

The rearrangement links TRBV18 to TRBJ1-5; weak D call: TRBD1 (5 bases). This CDR3 is 16 amino acids long. Per germline, CDR1 KGHSH and CDR2 LQKENI. V dropped 6 bases and J dropped 0 bases, with 15 bases sitting between them. CDR3 sequence (DNA): TGTGCCAGCTCGCGGGACCAGATCGATAGCAATCAGCCCCAGCATTTT. Amino acid sequence: CASSRDQIDSNQPQHF.

The chain joins TRBV6-5 to TRBJ1-1; a possible D gene is TRBD1 (6 bases). Germline V gene lookup returns CDR1 MNHEY and CDR2 SVGAGI. Trimming stripped 6 bases from V and 4 bases from J, with 18 bases between. This CDR3 comprises 15 residues. In nucleotides, the CDR3 is TGTGCCAGCAGCCGGACAGTTCCAGGGTCCACTGAAGCTTTCTTT. It encodes CASSRTVPGSTEAFF.

This clone was recorded only once. The genes are TRBV9 and TRBJ1-2; the D is unclear. V was cut by 6 bases and J by 2 bases, with 14 bases left in between. Germline loops: CDR1 SGDLS, CDR2 YYNGEE. The CDR3 loop spans 14 amino acids. The CDR3 DNA reads as TGTGCCAGCAACGGTCAGCGGGGAAACTATGGCTACACCTTC. Encoded protein: CASNGQRGNYGYTF.

In this sample, this clone turned up once. This chain links TRBV4-3 with TRBJ2-1; D is perhaps TRBD2 (5 bases). The V gene's germline CDR1 is LGHNA and CDR2 YSLEER. V was pared by 0 bases and J by 1 base, with 10 bases between. CDR3 length: 16 amino acids. The CDR3: CASSQDVSGSYNEQFF. CDR3 DNA sequence: TGCGCCAGCAGCCAAGACGTCAGCGGATCCTACAATGAGCAGTTCTTC.

The rearrangement joins TRBV19 to TRBJ1-1, with TRBD1 matching over 7 bases. Germline trimming cut 3 bases from V and 1 base from J; bases unmatched to any gene: 5. Per the germline V gene, CDR1 is LNHDA and CDR2 is SQIVND (reference sequence). There are 15 residues in the CDR3. CDR3 DNA: TGTGCCAGTAGTATTGGTTCAGGGGGGAACACTGAAGCTTTCTTT. This sequence encodes CASSIGSGGNTEAFF.

J is TRBJ2-3 and V is TRBV6-1; a possible D gene is TRBD2 (6 bases). The CDR3 totals 13 residues. CDR1 and CDR2 from the germline V gene are MNHNS and SASEGT. Trimming shortened V by 4 bases and J by 7 bases, and 12 bases separated the two germline ends. The CDR3 sequence: CASSAREVNTQYF. Here the CDR3 DNA reads TGTGCCAGCAGTGCCAGGGAGGTAAATACGCAGTATTTT.

This rearrangement joins TRBV9 to TRBJ2-2; no clear D gene. With 3 bases removed from V and 6 bases from J, the gap between germline ends came to 6 bases. Per germline, CDR1 SGDLS and CDR2 YYNGEE. The CDR3 is made up of 12 amino acids. CDR3: CASSEAAGELFF. The CDR3 DNA reads TGTGCCAGCAGCGAGGCGGCCGGGGAGCTGTTTTTT. Full variable domain (rest looked up from reference TRBV9 and TRBJ2-2): DSGVTQTPKHLITATGQRVTLRCSPRSGDLSVYWYQQSLDQGLQFLIQYYNGEERAKGNILERFSAQQFPDLHSELNLSSLELGDSALYFCASSEAAGELFFGEGSRLTVL.

J is TRBJ2-5 and V is TRBV11-3, with 11 bases matching TRBD2. V was clipped by 1 base and J by 2 bases; unmatched bases: 3. CDR1 SGHNT and CDR2 YENEEA come from the germline V gene. This CDR3 region has 16 residues. As DNA, the CDR3 is TGTGCCAGCAGCTTAGGTAGACTAGCGGGACAAGAGACCCAGTACTTC. Translating gives CASSLGRLAGQETQYF.

The chain couples TRBV18 to TRBJ2-3; D is uncertain. Looked up from germline, CDR1 is KGHSH and CDR2 is LQKENI. Trimming left V 2 bases short and J 1 base short, with 4 bases between. The CDR3 is 13 amino acids. CDR3 sequence: CASSPLRTDTQYF. CDR3 bases: TGTGCCAGCTCACCATTGCGCACAGATACGCAGTATTTT.

The V call is TRBV10-3, the J call TRBJ2-7; TRBD2 aligns across 11 bases. Losses at the gene ends were 8 bases for V and 2 bases for J; bases not matched to a gene: 2. The V gene's germline CDR1 is ENHRY and CDR2 SYGVKD. The CDR3 extends over 13 amino acids. The CDR3 loop reads CAIGLAGTYEQYF. The CDR3 DNA reads as TGTGCCATCGGACTAGCGGGCACCTACGAGCAGTACTTC.

The V and J genes are TRBV6-1 and TRBJ1-5, with D unclear. The ends were cut back, 8 bases at V and 2 bases at J, with 13 bases in the middle. The CDR3 is 14 residues long. Germline V CDR1 and CDR2: MNHNS, SASEGT. CDR3 sequence: CASCGVSGNQPQHF. The CDR3 DNA reads as TGTGCCAGCTGTGGGGTATCGGGCAATCAGCCCCAGCATTTT.